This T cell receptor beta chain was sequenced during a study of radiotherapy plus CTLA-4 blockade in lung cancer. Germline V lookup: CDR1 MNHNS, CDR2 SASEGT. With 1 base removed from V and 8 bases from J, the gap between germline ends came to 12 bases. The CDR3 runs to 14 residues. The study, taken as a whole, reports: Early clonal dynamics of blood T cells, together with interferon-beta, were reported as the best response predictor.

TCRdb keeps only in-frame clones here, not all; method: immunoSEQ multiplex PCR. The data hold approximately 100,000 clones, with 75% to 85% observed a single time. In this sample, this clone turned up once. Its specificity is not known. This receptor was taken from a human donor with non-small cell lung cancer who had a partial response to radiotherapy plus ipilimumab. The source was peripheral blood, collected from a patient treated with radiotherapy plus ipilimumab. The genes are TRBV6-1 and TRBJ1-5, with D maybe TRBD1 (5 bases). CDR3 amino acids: CASSEGQGIKPQHF. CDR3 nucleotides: TGTGCCAGCAGTGAAGGGCAGGGAATCAAGCCCCAGCATTTT.